A selection of T cell receptor beta chains follows, all from one sample in a study of shared clonotypes between healthy human individuals. The table came from immunoSEQ multiplex PCR; TCRdb's copy has only in-frame clones and leaves some out. Of more than 450,000 clones listed, 60% to 85% are singletons. The sequencing sample was made of PBMCs. These receptors all stem from a woman aged 40 to 49 in good health. Some clones in this sample may be carry-over from other donors' samples. The conserved cysteine and the conserved F or W are not part of the CDR3 here.

j_call v_call cdr3_aa
TRBJ2-1 TRBV9 ASSPSSGYNEQF
TRBJ1-4 TRBV7-2 ASSGTSAAVLF
TRBJ2-5 TRBV9 ASSARQGETQY
TRBJ2-7 TRBV6-6 ASRTSLAGGPGEQY
TRBJ2-7 TRBV15 ATSGLQNTQIYEQY
TRBJ2-3 TRBV6-1 ASSEIAGRGTDTQY
TRBJ2-7 TRBV15 ATSRGLAGKGEQY
TRBJ2-7 TRBV10-1 ASSEFSGRVPYEQY
TRBJ2-3 TRBV10-3 AISVGAGEPDTQY
TRBJ2-2 TRBV15 ATSRDFMVTGELF
TRBJ2-4 TRBV2 ASRGRAEAKNIQY
TRBJ2-5 TRBV11-2 ASSLEAGGWETQY
TRBJ1-2 TRBV15 ATSPRDRVAYGYT
TRBJ2-7 TRBV6-6 ASSPRGQYEQY
TRBJ2-1 TRBV9 ASSVAGQAYNEQF
TRBJ1-1 TRBV28 ASSGGTSEAF
TRBJ2-1 TRBV28 ATSVRTGLNEQF
TRBJ2-5 TRBV7-9 ASSLVSGNLKTQY
TRBJ2-7 TRBV15 ATSRPQGEQY
TRBJ2-1 TRBV9 ASSTRSGNSYNEQF
TRBJ2-1 TRBV7-2 ASSLGGTGGYNEQF
TRBJ2-7 TRBV7-6 ASSLGISRGEQY
TRBJ2-7 TRBV28 ASRRDSRSYEQY
TRBJ2-1 TRBV28 ASRVDNEQF
TRBJ1-3 TRBV5-1 ASSLHIGTGGNTIY
TRBJ2-3 TRBV7-2 ASSRHWALQDATQY
TRBJ1-5 TRBV2 ASTKDRGSGQPQH
TRBJ2-7 TRBV21-1 ASSWECRYEQY
TRBJ1-4 TRBV7-9 ASSPDGGREKLF
TRBJ1-5 TRBV27 ASSLVQGGSHQPQH
TRBJ2-7 TRBV7-2 ASSIGRDEQY
TRBJ2-7 TRBV7-9 ASSQGGQFYEQY
TRBJ2-7 TRBV5-1 ASSVGPGTSIYEQY
TRBJ1-2 TRBV5-5 ASSLRLGGANYGYT
TRBJ1-6 TRBV6-5 ASSRQRGSPLH
TRBJ1-2 TRBV19 ASGPAGTHGGGYT
TRBJ2-3 TRBV11-2 ASSLVQGVADTQY
- TRBV14 ASSQATGTGHYEQY
TRBJ2-7 TRBV5-4 ASSLAPGGHEQY
TRBJ2-2 TRBV29-1 SVQVRDRASNTGELF
TRBJ2-7 TRBV5-4 ASSSANSGQGAYEQY
TRBJ1-1 TRBV28 ASSLQGAGNTEAF
TRBJ2-3 TRBV19 ASTSSRGYTDTQY
TRBJ2-7 TRBV5-4 ASSLQGAYEQY
TRBJ1-5 TRBV10-3 AISELGRNQPQH
TRBJ1-1 TRBV7-3 ASSTTGLNTEAF